The present T cell receptor (beta chain) was sequenced within a study of T cells in women clearing cervical HPV infection. Prevalent HPV16 infections were excluded; only incident single HPV16 infections included. Note on this clone: Its antigen is unknown.

General observations from the study: Repertoire richness, not evenness, was significantly elevated in CIN3+ cases versus controls.

Profiling relied on immunoSEQ multiplex PCR, and the TCRdb table lists in-frame clones only, not all of them. Reported are 45,000 to 55,000 clones; the ten largest clones contain 1.5% to 2%. The sequence came from a woman between 18 and 69 years old with a cervical HPV16 infection that either progressed to CIN3+ or cleared (not recorded which). The sequenced material came from blood buffy coat.

This chain's CDR3 is CASSLGAQGGYGYTF. The DNA read from the CDR3 is TGTGCCAGCAGCTTAGGGGCACAGGGTGGCTATGGC. The chain uses TRBV11-2 and TRBJ1-2, with D possibly matching TRBD1 (6 bases). The read ends 3 residues before the CDR3 terminus; that terminus is restored from the germline J gene. The CDR3 is made up of 15 amino acids. Trimming cost V 1 base and J 4 bases, with 13 bases left between them. The germline CDR1 and CDR2 sequences are SGHAT and FQNNGV.